Listed here are 28 T cell receptor beta chains from one sample, sequenced in a study of blood T cell repertoires in COVID-19. Assay: immunoSEQ multiplex PCR; the TCRdb copy retains only in-frame clones and omits some. The sample holds about 260,000 clones, roughly 83% seen once. Sequencing was performed on peripheral blood. The receptors originated from a man between 60 and 70 years old who had recovered from COVID-19.

The genes are TRBV9 and TRBJ2-1, with D possibly matching TRBD1 (6 bases). Germline CDR1 is SGDLS and CDR2 is YYNGEE. The V end was cut by 6 bases, the J end by 2 bases, with 15 bases between. The CDR3 covers 15 residues. CDR3 protein: CASTLRQAPYNEQFF. The CDR3 DNA reads as TGTGCCAGCACCTTGAGACAGGCCCCCTACAATGAGCAGTTCTTC.

This clone came up once. The J gene is TRBJ1-6, the V gene TRBV9; D is unclear. There are 14 residues in the CDR3. V gave up 1 base and J gave up 9 bases, with 11 bases separating them. Per germline, CDR1 SGDLS and CDR2 YYNGEE. The CDR3 sequence is CASSVLAEFSPLHF. The CDR3 coding sequence is TGTGCCAGCAGCGTATTGGCAGAATTTTCACCCCTCCACTTT.

The rearrangement links TRBV7-8 to TRBJ2-7; 11 bases line up with TRBD2. This CDR3 spans 17 amino acids. CDR1 and CDR2 from the germline V gene are SGHVS and FQNEAQ. V gave up 5 bases and J gave up 7 bases; unmatched junction bases: 16. The CDR3 sequence is CASSGNSGRASRYEQYF. The DNA of the CDR3 is TGTGCCAGCAGCGGAAATAGCGGGAGGGCCTCCCGCTATGAGCAGTACTTC.

The chain combines TRBV18 with TRBJ1-6; the D gene is possibly TRBD1 (6 bases). CDR3 length: 14 amino acids. V was pared by 2 bases and J by 8 bases, with 10 bases between. Per germline, CDR1 KGHSH and CDR2 LQKENI. The CDR3 sequence: CASSPWTADSPLHF. In nucleotides, the CDR3 is TGTGCCAGCTCACCATGGACAGCAGATTCACCCCTCCACTTT.

This clone was detected a few times. The J gene is TRBJ2-2, the V gene TRBV4-2, with 10 bases fitting TRBD2. Germline V lookup: CDR1 LGHNA, CDR2 YNFKEQ. The CDR3 totals 16 residues. V lost 2 bases, J lost 7 bases, and 7 bases stayed unmatched. The CDR3 region has the DNA TGTGCCAGCAGCCAAAGGACTAGCGGATGGGACGGGGAGCTGTTTTTT. Residues: CASSQRTSGWDGELFF.

The gene calls are TRBV25-1 and TRBJ1-6; 7 positions agree with TRBD1. With 2 bases clipped from V and 8 bases from J, the junction kept 12 bases outside the gene matches. The CDR3 consists of 17 residues. Germline CDR1 reads MGHDK; CDR2 reads SYGVNS. The CDR3 DNA is TGTGCCAGCAGTGAAAGTTTGGGGGGACAGAGGGATTCACCCCTCCACTTT. Amino acid sequence: CASSESLGGQRDSPLHF.

The V gene is TRBV19, the J gene TRBJ1-3; D uncertain. CDR3 length equals 15 residues. The germline CDR1 and CDR2 sequences are LNHDA and SQIVND (reference sequence). Trimming pared 7 bases from V and 4 bases from J, leaving 17 bases between. For the CDR3, the DNA is TGTGCCAGTAACAAGGGAGCGGGTACGGGAAACACCATATATTTT. This gives the protein CASNKGAGTGNTIYF. The full variable domain, with the rest looked up from reference TRBV19 and TRBJ1-3, is DGGITQSPKYLFRKEGQNVTLSCEQNLNHDAMYWYRQDPGQGLRLIYYSQIVNDFQKGDIAEGYSVSREKKESFPLTVTSAQKNPTAFYLCASNKGAGTGNTIYFGEGSWLTVV.

V and J are TRBV19 and TRBJ1-4; no reliable D call. Germline V gene sequence: CDR1 LNHDA, CDR2 SQIVND (reference sequence). The germline V and J ends were trimmed by 3 bases and 4 bases, with 9 bases remaining between them. The CDR3 runs to 14 residues. CDR3 coding DNA: TGTGCCAGTAGTATGGTCGGGAATAATGAAAAACTGTTTTTT. Protein: CASSMVGNNEKLFF.

Comment on this clone: The sample holds other DNA sequences that translate to the same CDR3. The rearrangement uses TRBV19 and TRBJ1-5; tentatively, D is TRBD1 (5 bases). This CDR3 is 14 amino acids long. Trimming took 3 bases from V and 2 from J, leaving 8 bases between them. CDR1 and CDR2 (germline): LNHDA, SQIVND (reference sequence). CDR3 residues: CASSMGQGNQPQHF. The CDR3 coding sequence is TGTGCCAGTAGTATGGGGCAGGGCAATCAGCCCCAGCATTTT.

The rearrangement links TRBV3-1 (or the pseudogene TRBV3-2) to TRBJ2-1, with TRBD2 matching over 11 bases. CDR1 is LGHDT, CDR2 YNNKEL, per germline (reference sequence). V was pared by 1 base and J by 10 bases, with 15 bases of the junction left unmatched. There are 18 residues in the CDR3. In nucleotides, the CDR3 is TGTGCCAGCAGCCAAGGTAGCGGGAGGGCCCGCTGGAGTCGGGAGCAGTTCTTC. Its translation is CASSQGSGRARWSREQFF.

The rearrangement links TRBV6-5 to TRBJ1-1, with D hard to call. The CDR3 is made up of 12 amino acids. Germline CDR1 reads MNHEY; CDR2 reads SVGAGI. Trimming shortened V by 8 bases and J by 0 bases, and 7 bases separated the two germline ends. The CDR3 DNA sequence: TGTGCCAGCCGGAGGGTGAACACTGAAGCTTTCTTT. Translation: CASRRVNTEAFF.

The chain couples TRBV6-5 to TRBJ1-5; D gene ambiguous. V dropped 7 bases and J dropped 2 bases, with 6 bases sitting between them. Germline V gene sequence: CDR1 MNHEY, CDR2 SVGAGI. The CDR3 totals 12 residues. The CDR3 loop reads CASTLGNQPQHF. Written as DNA, the CDR3 is TGTGCCAGCACACTGGGCAATCAGCCCCAGCATTTT.

The chain joins TRBV18 to TRBJ1-4; 8 bases line up with TRBD1. This CDR3 is 16 amino acids long. With 1 base clipped from V and 5 bases from J, the junction kept 6 bases outside the gene matches. The germline V gene encodes CDR1 KGHSH and CDR2 LQKENI. The CDR3 bases are TGTGCCAGCTCACCACGGGGGACAGGCGTGAATGAAAAACTGTTTTTT. Protein product: CASSPRGTGVNEKLFF.

V usage is TRBV29-1 and J usage is TRBJ2-1; TRBD2 agrees at 10 bases. This CDR3 contains 16 residues. V was pared by 2 bases and J by 5 bases, with 9 bases of the junction left unmatched. Germline CDR1 and CDR2: SQVTM and ANQGSEA. The CDR3 DNA follows: TGCAGCGTTGAACAAGCGGGACTAGCGAGAAACAATGAGCAGTTCTTC. As protein: CSVEQAGLARNNEQFF.

The chain combines TRBV7-9 with TRBJ1-4, with 8 positions matching TRBD1. V was clipped by 7 bases and J by 5 bases; unmatched bases: 3. The CDR3 extends over 13 amino acids. The germline CDR1 and CDR2 sequences are SEHNR and FQNEAQ (reference sequence). The CDR3 loop is CASTQGANEKLFF. DNA for the CDR3: TGTGCCAGCACCCAGGGGGCGAATGAAAAACTGTTTTTT.

The chain joins TRBV28 to TRBJ1-2; D remains ambiguous. The germline V gene has CDR1 MDHEN and CDR2 SYDVKM. Between the trimmed V and J ends, which lost 5 bases and 5 bases, there was a span of 9 bases. The CDR3 length is 12 residues. The CDR3 region is CASSPITYGYTF. CDR3 in DNA: TGTGCCAGCAGTCCTATCACTTATGGCTACACCTTC.

This clone has just a few counts. The CDR3 nucleotides read TGTGCCTGGAATAGCGGGATCCGCTACAATGAGCAGTTCTTC. The encoded protein is CAWNSGIRYNEQFF. This chain uses TRBV30 with TRBJ2-1; 8 nucleotides agree with TRBD2. The CDR3 covers 14 residues. The V and J ends lost 4 bases and 3 bases, in that order; junction bases with no gene match: 5. Germline V lookup: CDR1 GTSNPN, CDR2 SVGIG (reference sequence).

The CDR3 here is CASSIPGSWDTQYF. The CDR3 nucleotides are TGTGCCAGTAGTATACCCGGGAGTTGGGATACGCAGTATTTT. This chain connects TRBV19 to TRBJ2-3, with D perhaps TRBD2 (6 bases). The germline gives CDR1 LNHDA, CDR2 SQIVND (reference sequence). The ends were cut back, 2 bases at V and 6 bases at J, with 12 bases in the middle. The CDR3 has 14 residues.

CDR3 amino acids: CASRPVTGENSPLHF. DNA for the CDR3: TGTGCCAGCAGACCAGTGACAGGGGAAAATTCACCCCTCCACTTT. The chain carries TRBV2 and TRBJ1-6, with 8 bases that match TRBD1. V shed 6 bases and J 7 bases; nucleotides not matched to a gene: 8. The CDR3 covers 15 residues. CDR1 SNHLY and CDR2 FYNNEI come from the germline V gene.

This clone was seen a single time. J is TRBJ2-1 and V is TRBV11-3; no clear D gene. The V gene lost 2 bases and the J gene lost 7 bases, with 9 bases spanning the gap. The CDR3 covers 13 residues. Germline-derived CDR1 and CDR2 are SGHNT and YENEEA. CDR3 in DNA: TGTGCCAGCAGCTTAAACTGGCGGAATGAGCAGTTCTTC. Amino acids: CASSLNWRNEQFF. Supplemented by reference TRBV11-3 and TRBJ2-1, the full variable domain reads EAGVVQSPRYKIIEKKQPVAFWCNPISGHNTLYWYLQNLGQGPELLIRYENEEAVDDSQLPKDRFSAERLKGVDSTLKIQPAELGDSAVYLCASSLNWRNEQFFGPGTRLTVL.

The chain has TRBV27 and TRBJ1-1; the D gene is possibly TRBD1 (6 bases). The CDR3 loop spans 14 amino acids. Per germline, CDR1 MNHEY and CDR2 SMNVEV (reference sequence). V was cut by 4 bases and J by 5 bases, with 14 bases left in between. As DNA, the CDR3 is TGTGCCAGCAGTTGGCTAGGGGGAAGTACTGAAGCTTTCTTT. Protein product: CASSWLGGSTEAFF.

This clone was recorded at least ten times. Written as DNA, the CDR3 is TGTGCCAGCAGTTTGAGCGGAACTGGCTACACCTTC. Its protein product is CASSLSGTGYTF. V and J are TRBV12-3 or TRBV12-4 and TRBJ1-2; no clear D gene. Deletions cut 3 bases from V and 7 bases from J, with 9 bases between. The CDR3 extends over 12 amino acids.

This clone was counted only a few times. The chain joins TRBV24-1 to TRBJ2-6; no reliable D call. Germline CDR1 reads KGHDR; CDR2 reads SFDVKD. The CDR3 is made up of 18 amino acids. With 5 bases removed from V and 0 bases from J, the gap between germline ends came to 16 bases. The DNA of the CDR3 is TGTGCCACCAGTGTCGGTGGAGAATCCGACTCTGGGGCCAACGTCCTGACTTTC. It translates to CATSVGGESDSGANVLTF.

The chain carries TRBV6-5 and TRBJ1-2; a weak D match, TRBD1 (6 bases). Trimming cost V 0 bases and J 7 bases, with 12 bases left between them. Looked up from germline, CDR1 is MNHEY and CDR2 is SVGAGI. This CDR3 is built from 14 residues. The CDR3 coding sequence is TGTGCCAGCAGTTACTCGGGCAGGGGTTTTGGCTACACCTTC. It codes for CASSYSGRGFGYTF.

CDR3 sequence reads: CASSFEMNTEAFF. CDR3 sequence (DNA): TGTGCCAGCAGCTTCGAGATGAACACTGAAGCTTTCTTT. The V gene is TRBV5-8, the J gene TRBJ1-1; the D is unclear. V dropped 2 bases and J dropped 0 bases, with 5 bases sitting between them. The germline V gene has CDR1 SGHTS and CDR2 YDEGEE. This CDR3 contains 13 residues.

This rearrangement joins TRBV19 to TRBJ1-1; D is unresolved. Trimming took off 7 bases at V and 3 bases at J, with 12 bases between the two ends. CDR3 length equals 13 residues. Looked up from germline, CDR1 is LNHDA and CDR2 is SQIVND (reference sequence). The CDR3 DNA follows: TGTGCCAGTACCTTGGGCTTCGACACTGAAGCTTTCTTT. This gives the protein CASTLGFDTEAFF.

The CDR3 loop reads CASSEPVAGKTGTQYF. The CDR3 bases are TGTGCCAGCAGTGAACCGGTAGCGGGGAAGACTGGGACCCAGTACTTC. The V and J genes are TRBV6-1 and TRBJ2-5; 8 nucleotides line up with TRBD2. This CDR3 has 16 amino acids. V shed 2 bases, J shed 7 bases, and the junction held 12 bases outside the gene matches. The V gene's germline CDR1 is MNHNS and CDR2 SASEGT.

The chain joins TRBV6-6 to TRBJ2-5; TRBD1 matches at 8 bases. Per the germline V gene, CDR1 is MNHNY and CDR2 is SVGAGI (reference sequence). The V and J ends lost 6 bases and 4 bases, in that order; junction bases with no gene match: 4. The CDR3 is 13 residues long. This chain's CDR3 is CASRMTGAETQYF. CDR3 nucleotides: TGTGCCAGCAGGATGACAGGGGCAGAGACCCAGTACTTC.